This T cell receptor (beta chain) was obtained from a study of CD8 T cells in Susac syndrome. V lost 1 base and J 1 base, leaving 7 bases between the germline ends. Germline V lookup: CDR1 SQVTM, CDR2 ANQGSEA. The CDR3 consists of 13 residues. This clonotype was detected only once. No antigen is known for it. Reverse transcription used roughly 0.5 to 1 ug RNA and random hexamers. immunoSEQ multiplex PCR amplified TCR beta CDR3 across 54 Vbeta, 13 Jbeta. MiXCR was run by TCRdb on the immunoSEQ multiplex PCR reads, yielding one entry per CDR3 protein. The sample holds around 280,000 distinct CDR3 sequences, 92% seen once. Study-level results: It was acknowledged by the study that relatively few individuals were included in its TCR sequencing and HLA analysis.

TCR beta sequencing was performed on blood CD8+ and CD4+ T cells. This TCR derives from a human donor with multiple sclerosis. This chain joins TRBV29-1 and TRBJ1-1; possible D gene TRBD1, 5 bases. The sample consisted of CD4+ T cells from PBMCs. CDR3 nucleotide sequence: TGCAGCGTTGAAGTTCAGGGGAACACTGAAGCTTTCTTT. Its translation is CSVEVQGNTEAFF.